This TCR beta chain originates from a study of memory CD4+ T cells and cytomegalovirus serostatus. Single viable CD3+CD4+CD8-CD45RO+ cells were sorted as the memory CD4+ T cells. V lost 4 bases and J 5 bases, leaving 23 bases between the germline ends. The CDR3 is 17 residues long. The germline gives CDR1 LNHDA, CDR2 SQIVND (reference sequence). Profiled with immunoSEQ multiplex PCR; TCRdb holds only in-frame clones, not every one. The sample yields tens of thousands of clones, around 88% seen once. The receptor's source is an adult in good health and CMV-seropositive. Sequenced sample: memory CD4+ T cells from blood. The rearrangement links TRBV19 to TRBJ2-5; D tentatively reads TRBD1 or TRBD2 (6 bases each). The CDR3 here is CASSTPYPRGRWETQYF. The CDR3 nucleotides are TGTGCCAGTAGTACCCCGTACCCCCGGGGGCGCTGGGAGACCCAGTACTTC.